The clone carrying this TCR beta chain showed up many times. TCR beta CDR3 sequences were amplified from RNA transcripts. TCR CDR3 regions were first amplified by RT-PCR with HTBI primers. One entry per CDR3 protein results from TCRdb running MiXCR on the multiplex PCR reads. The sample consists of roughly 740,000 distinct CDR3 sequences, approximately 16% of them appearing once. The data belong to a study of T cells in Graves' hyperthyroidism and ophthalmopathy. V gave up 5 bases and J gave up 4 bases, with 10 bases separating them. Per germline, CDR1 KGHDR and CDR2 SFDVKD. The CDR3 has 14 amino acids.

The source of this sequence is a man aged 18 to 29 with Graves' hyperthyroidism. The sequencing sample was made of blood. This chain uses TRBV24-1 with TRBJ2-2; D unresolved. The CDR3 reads CATSARSTTGELFF. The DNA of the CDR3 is TGTGCCACCAGTGCGAGGTCTACCACCGGGGAGCTGTTTTTT.